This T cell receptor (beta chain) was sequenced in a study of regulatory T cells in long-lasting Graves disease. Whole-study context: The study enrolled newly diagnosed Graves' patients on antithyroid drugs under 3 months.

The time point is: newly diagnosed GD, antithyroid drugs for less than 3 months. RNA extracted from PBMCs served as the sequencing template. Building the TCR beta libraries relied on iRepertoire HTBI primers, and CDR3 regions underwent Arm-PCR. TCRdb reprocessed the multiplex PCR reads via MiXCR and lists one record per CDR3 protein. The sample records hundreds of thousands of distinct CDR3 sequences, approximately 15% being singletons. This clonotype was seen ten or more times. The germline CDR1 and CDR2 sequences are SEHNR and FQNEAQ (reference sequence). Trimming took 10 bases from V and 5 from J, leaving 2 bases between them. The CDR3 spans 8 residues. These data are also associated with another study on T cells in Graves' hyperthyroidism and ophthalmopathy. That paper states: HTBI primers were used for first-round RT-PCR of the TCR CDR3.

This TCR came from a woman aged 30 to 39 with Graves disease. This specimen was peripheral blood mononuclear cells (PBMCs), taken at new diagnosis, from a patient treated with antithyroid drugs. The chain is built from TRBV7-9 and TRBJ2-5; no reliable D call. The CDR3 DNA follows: TGTGCCACGGAGACCCAGTACTTC. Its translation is CATETQYF.